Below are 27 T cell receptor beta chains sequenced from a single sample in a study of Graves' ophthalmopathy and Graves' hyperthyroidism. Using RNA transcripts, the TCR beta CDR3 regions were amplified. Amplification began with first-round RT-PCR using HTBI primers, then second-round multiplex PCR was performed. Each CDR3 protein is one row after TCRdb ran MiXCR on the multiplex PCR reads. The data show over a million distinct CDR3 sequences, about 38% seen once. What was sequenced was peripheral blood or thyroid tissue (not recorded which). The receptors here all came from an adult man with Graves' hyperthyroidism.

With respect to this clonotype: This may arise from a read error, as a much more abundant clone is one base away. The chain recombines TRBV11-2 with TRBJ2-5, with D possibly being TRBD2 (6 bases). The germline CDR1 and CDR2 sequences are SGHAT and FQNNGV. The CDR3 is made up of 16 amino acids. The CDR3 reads CAGSSYVGGALGDQYF. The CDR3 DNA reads TGTGCCGGCAGCTCCTATGTGGGCGGGGCCCTTGGGGACCAGTACTTC.

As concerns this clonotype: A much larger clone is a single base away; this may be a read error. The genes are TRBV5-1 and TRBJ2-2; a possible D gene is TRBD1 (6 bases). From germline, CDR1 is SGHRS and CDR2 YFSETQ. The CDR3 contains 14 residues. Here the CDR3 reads CASSYRVNAGELFF. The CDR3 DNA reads TGCGCCAGCAGCTACAGGGTGAACGCCGGGGAGCTGTTTTTT.

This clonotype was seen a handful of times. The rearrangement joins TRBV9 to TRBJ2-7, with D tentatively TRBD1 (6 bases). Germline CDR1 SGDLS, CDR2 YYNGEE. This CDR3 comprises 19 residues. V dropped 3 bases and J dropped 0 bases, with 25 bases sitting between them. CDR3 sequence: CASSAPMIRDTEYSYEQYF. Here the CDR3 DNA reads TGTGCCAGCAGCGCACCGATGATACGGGACACTGAATACTCCTACGAGCAGTACTTC. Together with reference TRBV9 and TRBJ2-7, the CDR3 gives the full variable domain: DSGVTQTPKHLITATGQRVTLRCSPRSGDLSVYWYQQSLDQGLQFLIQYYNGEERAKGNILERFSAQQFPDLHSELNLSSLELGDSALYFCASSAPMIRDTEYSYEQYFGPGTRLTVT.

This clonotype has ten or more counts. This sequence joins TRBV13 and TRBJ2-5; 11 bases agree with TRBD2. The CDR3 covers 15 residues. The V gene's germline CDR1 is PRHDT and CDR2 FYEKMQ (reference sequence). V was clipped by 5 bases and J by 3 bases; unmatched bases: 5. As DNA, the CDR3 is TGTGCCAGCAGCCGGAAGACTAGCGGGGAAGAGACCCAGTACTTC. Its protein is CASSRKTSGEETQYF.

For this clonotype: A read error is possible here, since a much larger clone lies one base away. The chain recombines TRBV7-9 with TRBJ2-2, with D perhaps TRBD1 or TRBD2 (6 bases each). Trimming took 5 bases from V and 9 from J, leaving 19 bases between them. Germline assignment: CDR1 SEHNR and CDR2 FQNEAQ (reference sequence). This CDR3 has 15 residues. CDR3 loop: CASSNETGGVRELFF. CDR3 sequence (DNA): TGTGCCAGCAGCAATGAGACAGGAGGGGTGCGGGAGCTGTTTTTT.

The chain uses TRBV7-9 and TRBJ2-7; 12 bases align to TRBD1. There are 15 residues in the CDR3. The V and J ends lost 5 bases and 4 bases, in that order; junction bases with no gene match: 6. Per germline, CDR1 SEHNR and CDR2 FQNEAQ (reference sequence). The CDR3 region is CASSAGTGGAYEQYF. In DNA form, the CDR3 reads TGTGCCAGCAGCGCCGGGACAGGGGGCGCGTACGAGCAGTACTTC. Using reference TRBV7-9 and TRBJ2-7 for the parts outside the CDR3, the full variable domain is DTGVSQNPRHKITKRGQNVTFRCDPISEHNRLYWYRQTLGQGPEFLTYFQNEAQLEKSRLLSDRFSAERPKGSFSTLEIQRTEQGDSAMYLCASSAGTGGAYEQYFGPGTRLTVT.

CDR3 residues: CSARGGTRRHEQFF. The CDR3 coding sequence is TGCAGTGCTAGAGGGGGAACCAGACGCCATGAGCAGTTCTTC. The chain is built from TRBV20-1 and TRBJ2-1; D is uncertain. The germline gives CDR1 DFQATT, CDR2 SNEGSKA (reference sequence). There are 14 residues in the CDR3. V lost 1 base and J lost 8, with 15 bases in between.

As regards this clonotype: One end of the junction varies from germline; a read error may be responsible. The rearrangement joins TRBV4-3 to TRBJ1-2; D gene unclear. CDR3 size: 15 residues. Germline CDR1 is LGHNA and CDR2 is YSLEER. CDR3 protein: CTSSQVSRGADGYTF. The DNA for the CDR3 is TGCACCAGCAGCCAAGTGTCCCGGGGTGCGGATGGCTACACCTTC.

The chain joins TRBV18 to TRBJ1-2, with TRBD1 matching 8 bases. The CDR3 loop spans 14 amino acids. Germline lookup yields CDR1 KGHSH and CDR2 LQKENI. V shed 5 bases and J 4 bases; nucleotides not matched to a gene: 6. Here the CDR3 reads CASSCRTGFYGYTF. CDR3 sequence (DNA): TGTGCCAGCTCATGCCGGACAGGGTTCTATGGCTACACCTTC.

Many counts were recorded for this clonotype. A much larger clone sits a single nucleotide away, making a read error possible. DNA of the CDR3: TGTGCCAGCAGTGCCCGAGGGGCCGCTGAAGCTTTCTTT. It is translated as CASSARGAAEAFF. The rearrangement links TRBV25-1 to TRBJ1-1; D is possibly TRBD1 (5 bases). Between the trimmed V and J ends, which lost 4 bases and 6 bases, there was a span of 12 bases. Germline V gene lookup returns CDR1 MGHDK and CDR2 SYGVNS. This CDR3 is 13 amino acids long.

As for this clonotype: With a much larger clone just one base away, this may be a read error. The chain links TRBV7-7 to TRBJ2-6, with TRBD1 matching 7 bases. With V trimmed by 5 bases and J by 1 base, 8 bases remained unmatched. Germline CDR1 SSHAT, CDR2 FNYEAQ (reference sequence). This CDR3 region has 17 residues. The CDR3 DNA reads TGTGCCAGCAGCCATGGGACAGATTCTTCTGGGGCCAACGTCCTGACTTTC. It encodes CASSHGTDSSGANVLTF.

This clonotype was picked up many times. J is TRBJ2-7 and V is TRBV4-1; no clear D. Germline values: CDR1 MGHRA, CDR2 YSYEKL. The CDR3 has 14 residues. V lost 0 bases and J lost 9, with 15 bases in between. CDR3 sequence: CASSQDSGSLGQYF. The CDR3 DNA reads TGCGCCAGCAGCCAAGATTCCGGCAGTCTGGGGCAGTACTTC.

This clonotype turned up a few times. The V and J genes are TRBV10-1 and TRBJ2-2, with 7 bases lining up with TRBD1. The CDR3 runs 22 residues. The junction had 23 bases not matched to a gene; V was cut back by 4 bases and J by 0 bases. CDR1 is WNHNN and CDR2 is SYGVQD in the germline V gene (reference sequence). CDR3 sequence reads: CASSGIQGYMPPERSNTGELFF. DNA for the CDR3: TGCGCCAGCAGTGGCATACAGGGGTATATGCCGCCGGAACGATCGAACACCGGGGAGCTGTTTTTT.

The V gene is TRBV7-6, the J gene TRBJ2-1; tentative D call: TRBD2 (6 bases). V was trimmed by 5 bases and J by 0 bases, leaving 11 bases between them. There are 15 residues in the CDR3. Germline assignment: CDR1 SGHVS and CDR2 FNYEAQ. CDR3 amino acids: CASSPRESSYNEQFF. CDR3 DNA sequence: TGTGCCAGCAGCCCCCGGGAGAGCTCCTACAATGAGCAGTTCTTC.

Here the CDR3 reads CASSLASGSHRSYEQYF. The CDR3 DNA reads as TGTGCCAGCAGCTTAGCTAGCGGGAGTCATAGGTCCTACGAGCAGTACTTC. V usage is TRBV7-6 and J usage is TRBJ2-7; 9 nucleotides align to TRBD2. The CDR3 sequence is 17 residues long. The V gene end was trimmed by 0 bases and the J gene end by 1 base; junction bases not matched to a gene: 7. The germline CDR1 and CDR2 sequences are SGHVS and FNYEAQ.

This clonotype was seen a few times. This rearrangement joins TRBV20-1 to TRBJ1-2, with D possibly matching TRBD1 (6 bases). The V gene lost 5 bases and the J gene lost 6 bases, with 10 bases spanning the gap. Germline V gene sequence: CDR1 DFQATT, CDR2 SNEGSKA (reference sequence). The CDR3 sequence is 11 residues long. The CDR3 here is CSALRGDGYTF. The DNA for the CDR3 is TGCAGTGCTCTCAGGGGCGATGGCTACACCTTC.

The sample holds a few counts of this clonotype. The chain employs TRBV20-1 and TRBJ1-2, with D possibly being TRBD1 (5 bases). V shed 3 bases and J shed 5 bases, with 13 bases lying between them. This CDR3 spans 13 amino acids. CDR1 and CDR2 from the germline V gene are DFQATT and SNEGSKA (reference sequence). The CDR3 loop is CSARKGWGYGYTF. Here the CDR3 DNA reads TGCAGTGCTAGGAAGGGTTGGGGGTATGGCTACACCTTC.

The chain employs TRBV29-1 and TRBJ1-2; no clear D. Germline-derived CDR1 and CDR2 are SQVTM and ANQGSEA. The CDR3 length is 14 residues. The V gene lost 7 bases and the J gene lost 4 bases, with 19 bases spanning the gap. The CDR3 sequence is CSALDNEFFYGYTF. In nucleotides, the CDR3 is TGCAGCGCCCTAGACAATGAATTTTTCTATGGCTACACCTTC.

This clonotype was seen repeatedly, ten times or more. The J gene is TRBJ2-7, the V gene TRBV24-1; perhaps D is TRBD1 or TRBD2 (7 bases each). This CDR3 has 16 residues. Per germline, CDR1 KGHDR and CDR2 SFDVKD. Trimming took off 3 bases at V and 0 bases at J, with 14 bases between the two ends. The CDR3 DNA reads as TGTGCCACCAGTGATCCCACCAGGGGGGGCTCCTACGAGCAGTACTTC. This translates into CATSDPTRGGSYEQYF.

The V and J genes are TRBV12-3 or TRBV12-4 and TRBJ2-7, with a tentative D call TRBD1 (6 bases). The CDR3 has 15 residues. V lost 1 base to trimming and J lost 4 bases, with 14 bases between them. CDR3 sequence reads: CASSLGSGVVYEQYF. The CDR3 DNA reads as TGTGCCAGCAGTTTAGGGTCAGGGGTGGTTTACGAGCAGTACTTC.

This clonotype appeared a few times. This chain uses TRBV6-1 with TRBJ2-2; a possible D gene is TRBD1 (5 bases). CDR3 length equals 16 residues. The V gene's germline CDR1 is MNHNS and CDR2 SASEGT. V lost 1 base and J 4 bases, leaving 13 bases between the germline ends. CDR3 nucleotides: TGTGCCAGCAGTGAAGAGTGGGCAGGGCGCACCGGGGAGCTGTTTTTT. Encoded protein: CASSEEWAGRTGELFF.

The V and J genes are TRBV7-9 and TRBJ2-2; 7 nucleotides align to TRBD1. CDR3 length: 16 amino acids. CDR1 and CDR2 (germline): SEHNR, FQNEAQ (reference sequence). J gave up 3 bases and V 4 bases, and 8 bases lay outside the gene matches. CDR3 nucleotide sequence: TGTGCCAGCAGCTCAGGGGGACGGACTGACACCGGGGAGCTGTTTTTT. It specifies CASSSGGRTDTGELFF. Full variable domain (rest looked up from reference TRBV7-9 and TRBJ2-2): DTGVSQNPRHKITKRGQNVTFRCDPISEHNRLYWYRQTLGQGPEFLTYFQNEAQLEKSRLLSDRFSAERPKGSFSTLEIQRTEQGDSAMYLCASSSGGRTDTGELFFGEGSRLTVL.

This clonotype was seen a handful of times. The DNA for the CDR3 is TGTGCCAGCACCCGGGTCCCGAACCAAGAGACCCAGTACTTC. Translating gives CASTRVPNQETQYF. The chain couples TRBV6-1 to TRBJ2-5; D is ambiguous. Trimming took off 7 bases at V and 0 bases at J, with 12 bases between the two ends. The CDR3 length is 14 residues. Germline V gene lookup returns CDR1 MNHNS and CDR2 SASEGT.

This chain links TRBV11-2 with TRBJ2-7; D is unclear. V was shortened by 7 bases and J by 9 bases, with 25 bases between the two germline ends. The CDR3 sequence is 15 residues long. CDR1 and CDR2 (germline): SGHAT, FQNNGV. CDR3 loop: CASTSRPEFEAGQYF. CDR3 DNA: TGTGCCAGCACGTCGAGACCCGAATTCGAGGCCGGGCAGTACTTC.

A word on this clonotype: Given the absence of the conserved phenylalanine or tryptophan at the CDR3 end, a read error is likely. CDR3 protein: CASSLGREAFC. For the CDR3, the DNA is TGTGCCAGCAGCTTAGGCAGGGAGGCTTTCTGT. The chain links TRBV7-9 to TRBJ1-1, with a tentative D call TRBD1 (5 bases). This CDR3 has 11 residues. The germline gives CDR1 SEHNR, CDR2 FQNEAQ (reference sequence). V was pared by 1 base and J by 11 bases, with 8 bases between.

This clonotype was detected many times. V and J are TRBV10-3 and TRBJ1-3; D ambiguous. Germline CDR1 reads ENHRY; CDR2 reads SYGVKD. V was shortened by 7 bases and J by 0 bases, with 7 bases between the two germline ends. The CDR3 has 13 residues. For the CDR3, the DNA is TGTGCCATCACGGCGAGCTCTGGAAACACCATATATTTT. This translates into CAITASSGNTIYF.

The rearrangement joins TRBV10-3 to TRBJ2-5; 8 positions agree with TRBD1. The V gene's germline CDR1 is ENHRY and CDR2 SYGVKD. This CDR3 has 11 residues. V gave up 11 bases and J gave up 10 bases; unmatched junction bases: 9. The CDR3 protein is CAVTGDADQYF. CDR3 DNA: TGTGCCGTGACAGGGGATGCGGACCAGTACTTC.